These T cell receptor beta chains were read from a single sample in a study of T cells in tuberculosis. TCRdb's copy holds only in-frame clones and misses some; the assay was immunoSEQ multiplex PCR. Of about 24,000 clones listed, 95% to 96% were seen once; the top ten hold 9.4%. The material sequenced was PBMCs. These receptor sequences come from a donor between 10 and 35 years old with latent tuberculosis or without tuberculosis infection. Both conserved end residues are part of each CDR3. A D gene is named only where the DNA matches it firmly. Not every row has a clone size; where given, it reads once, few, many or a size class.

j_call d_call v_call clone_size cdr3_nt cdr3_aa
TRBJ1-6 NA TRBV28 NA TGTGCCAGCAGTTTCAGATATAATTCACCCCTCCACTTT CASSFRYNSPLHF
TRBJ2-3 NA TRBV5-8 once TGTGCCAGCAGCTTGGGTCAGGGGACCGCAGATACGCAGTATTTT CASSLGQGTADTQYF
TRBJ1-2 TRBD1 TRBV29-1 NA TGCAGCGTTTTGACAGGGGAGAACTATGGCTACACCTTC CSVLTGENYGYTF
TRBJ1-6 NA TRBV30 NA TGTGCCTGGAGTGTTGTCGGGGGTTACTATAATTCACCCCTCCACTTT CAWSVVGGYYNSPLHF
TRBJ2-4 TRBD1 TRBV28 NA TGTGCCAGCACCGACAGGGCCCGCACATACTTC CASTDRARTYF
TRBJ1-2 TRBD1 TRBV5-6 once TGTGCCAGCAGCCCGGTGACGACAGGGGGCTATGGCTACACCTTC CASSPVTTGGYGYTF
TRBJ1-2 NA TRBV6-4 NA TGTGCCAGCAGTGCGGGTCTGGGCTACACCTTC CASSAGLGYTF
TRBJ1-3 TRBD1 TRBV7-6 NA TGTGCCAGCAGTCAACTGGGACAGGCGATCTCTGGAAACACCATATATTTT CASSQLGQAISGNTIYF
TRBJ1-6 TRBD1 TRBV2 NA TGTGCCAGCAGTGAAAGACAGGGTAGTAATTCACCCCTCCACTTT CASSERQGSNSPLHF
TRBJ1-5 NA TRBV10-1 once TGCGCCAGAGTCACAGGTAGCAATCAGCCCCAGCATTTT CARVTGSNQPQHF
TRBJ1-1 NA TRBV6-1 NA TGTGCCCTCAACCTATTAGCGGGTAACACTGAAGCTTTCTTT CALNLLAGNTEAFF
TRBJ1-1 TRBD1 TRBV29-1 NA TGCAGCGTGAGTCGGGACAGAAACACTGAAGCTTTCTTT CSVSRDRNTEAFF